Below, 18 T cell receptor beta chains from the same sample are listed, as sequenced in a study of Ad26.COV2.S vaccination and SARS-CoV-2 variants. Clones were sequenced by immunoSEQ multiplex PCR, and TCRdb holds only the in-frame ones, with some missing. Of a few hundred thousand clones in the sample, about 90% are singletons; the top ten hold 1.5% to 2%. The treatment: approximately 18 received Ad26.COV2.S at low or high dose, single or two shots; several received placebo; per-sample allocation not given. Vaccine and placebo recipients were sampled on day 63 after the first injection. The source material was peripheral blood, sampled in a trial of Ad26.COV2.S vaccine versus placebo. The receptors were gathered from a person between 18 and 60 years old who received the Ad26.COV2.S COVID-19 vaccine or a placebo.

J is TRBJ2-5 and V is TRBV20-1, with D possibly being TRBD2 (6 bases). Germline CDR1 is DFQATT and CDR2 is SNEGSKA (reference sequence). The CDR3 is made up of 11 amino acids. The ends were cut back, 7 bases at V and 3 bases at J, with 9 bases in the middle. The CDR3 sequence is CSGTIKETQYF. As DNA, the CDR3 is TGCAGTGGGACTATCAAAGAGACCCAGTACTTC.

The V and J genes are TRBV4-3 and TRBJ2-7; TRBD2 agrees at 8 bases. Germline lookup yields CDR1 LGHNA and CDR2 YSLEER. The CDR3 consists of 15 residues. Trimming removed 1 base from V and 9 bases from J; junction bases left unmatched: 11. This chain's CDR3 is CASSQGKPGGTRQYF. Written as DNA, the CDR3 is TGCGCCAGCAGCCAAGGGAAGCCGGGGGGGACCAGGCAGTACTTC.

The chain is built from TRBV5-1 and TRBJ1-1; tentatively, D is TRBD1 (6 bases). This CDR3 spans 12 amino acids. Trimming left V 2 bases short and J 7 bases short, with 9 bases between. Germline V gene data show CDR1 as SGHRS and CDR2 as YFSETQ. The CDR3 DNA is TGCGCCAGCAGCTTCGAGGGGGTTGAAGCTTTCTTT. Amino acid sequence: CASSFEGVEAFF.

This chain uses TRBV19 with TRBJ2-7; no definite D call. V lost 3 bases and J lost 9, with 12 bases in between. The CDR3 runs to 12 residues. The V gene's germline CDR1 is LNHDA and CDR2 SQIVND (reference sequence). CDR3 region: CASSMALGVQYF. CDR3 in DNA: TGTGCCAGTAGTATGGCACTTGGTGTGCAGTACTTC. Complete variable domain (other parts from reference TRBV19 and TRBJ2-7): DGGITQSPKYLFRKEGQNVTLSCEQNLNHDAMYWYRQDPGQGLRLIYYSQIVNDFQKGDIAEGYSVSREKKESFPLTVTSAQKNPTAFYLCASSMALGVQYFGPGTRLTVT.

The chain carries TRBV5-8 and TRBJ2-7, with D maybe TRBD2 (7 bases). CDR3 length: 13 residues. Trimming removed 0 bases at V and 10 bases at J, with 14 bases between. Looked up from germline, CDR1 is SGHTS and CDR2 is YDEGEE. CDR3 nucleotide sequence: TGTGCCAGCAGCTTGGTACGGGGGGCCGCCCAGTACTTC. Protein: CASSLVRGAAQYF.

This chain connects TRBV12-3 or TRBV12-4 to TRBJ2-7; the match to TRBD1 covers 8 bases. The V gene end was trimmed by 3 bases and the J gene end by 4 bases; junction bases not matched to a gene: 2. CDR3 length: 13 amino acids. The CDR3 here is CASSFGQGYEQYF. CDR3 nucleotides: TGTGCCAGCAGTTTCGGACAGGGTTACGAGCAGTACTTC.

The chain recombines TRBV7-2 with TRBJ2-6; 7 nucleotides agree with TRBD1. The trim removed 5 bases at V and 0 bases at J, leaving 13 bases unmatched. CDR3 length: 19 amino acids. In germline, CDR1 is SGHTA, CDR2 FQGNSA. DNA of the CDR3: TGTGCCAGCAGCAAACTGCTGGGACAGAAAATCTCTGGGGCCAACGTCCTGACTTTC. Translation gives CASSKLLGQKISGANVLTF.

In nucleotides, the CDR3 is TGTGCCAGCACCTACGAATCCGGGGACAGGCGAGGGTATGGCTACACCTTC. It codes for CASTYESGDRRGYGYTF. The V gene is TRBV28, the J gene TRBJ1-2, with 8 bases identical to TRBD1. The germline V gene has CDR1 MDHEN and CDR2 SYDVKM. V was clipped by 7 bases and J by 5 bases; unmatched bases: 18. There are 17 residues in the CDR3.

This chain connects TRBV18 to TRBJ2-2, with 7 positions matching TRBD1. CDR3 length equals 16 residues. The germline V gene encodes CDR1 KGHSH and CDR2 LQKENI. V lost 3 bases to trimming and J lost 6 bases; unmatched junction nucleotides: 10. CDR3 loop: CASSPTGPMLAGELFF. The CDR3 DNA follows: TGTGCCAGCTCACCGACAGGGCCTATGTTGGCCGGGGAGCTGTTTTTT.

Here the CDR3 reads CASSSVGGSRTEAFF. CDR3 nucleotide sequence: TGTGCCAGCAGCTCCGTCGGGGGATCGCGAACTGAAGCTTTCTTT. The V and J genes are TRBV7-2 and TRBJ1-1, with TRBD1 as a possible D gene (5 bases). This CDR3 spans 15 amino acids. Per germline, CDR1 SGHTA and CDR2 FQGNSA. V gave up 4 bases and J gave up 5 bases, with 17 bases separating them.

V usage is TRBV6-5 and J usage is TRBJ2-1; a weak D match, TRBD2 (6 bases). Germline CDR1 and CDR2: MNHEY and SVGAGI. The germline V and J ends were trimmed by 7 bases and 6 bases, with 7 bases remaining between them. The CDR3 is 11 residues long. The CDR3 nucleotides read TGTGCCAGCACGCGGGGCAATGAGCAGTTCTTC. Its protein product is CASTRGNEQFF.

This sequence joins TRBV27 and TRBJ2-1; D remains unclear. The V end was cut by 4 bases, the J end by 10 bases, with 11 bases between. The CDR3 contains 12 residues. Germline CDR1 is MNHEY and CDR2 is SMNVEV (reference sequence). In DNA form, the CDR3 reads TGTGCCAGCAGTTCCCGCCTTTGGGAGCAGTTCTTC. This sequence encodes CASSSRLWEQFF.

The chain couples TRBV5-1 to TRBJ2-3; 9 bases agree with TRBD2. V shed 7 bases and J 5 bases; nucleotides not matched to a gene: 8. CDR1 and CDR2 (germline): SGHRS, YFSETQ. The CDR3 length is 14 residues. CDR3 bases: TGCGCCAGCGAGAGCGGGGGGTTTGGAGATACGCAGTATTTT. Residues: CASESGGFGDTQYF.

V usage is TRBV18 and J usage is TRBJ1-1, with D maybe TRBD1 (5 bases). The germline CDR1 and CDR2 sequences are KGHSH and LQKENI. This CDR3 has 16 amino acids. V lost 6 bases, J lost 0 bases, and 17 bases lay in between. The CDR3 nucleotides read TGTGCCAGCTCGACCAGGGAGCCCCCTATGAACACTGAAGCTTTCTTT. This gives the protein CASSTREPPMNTEAFF. Full variable domain (rest looked up from reference TRBV18 and TRBJ1-1): NAGVMQNPRHLVRRRGQEARLRCSPMKGHSHVYWYRQLPEEGLKFMVYLQKENIIDESGMPKERFSAEFPKEGPSILRIQQVVRGDSAAYFCASSTREPPMNTEAFFGQGTRLTVV.

The chain uses TRBV3-1 (or the pseudogene TRBV3-2) and TRBJ2-3; tentatively, D is TRBD2 (7 bases). The ends were cut back, 3 bases at V and 3 bases at J, with 16 bases in the middle. The CDR3 length is 16 residues. Germline values: CDR1 LGHDT, CDR2 YNNKEL (reference sequence). CDR3 nucleotide sequence: TGTGCCAGCAGCCACCCGTGGGGGGGGCGGACAGATACGCAGTATTTT. Amino acids: CASSHPWGGRTDTQYF.

V gene TRBV19 combines with J gene TRBJ2-7; 8 nucleotides agree with TRBD2. The V segment lost 7 bases and the J segment 3 bases; nucleotides outside the gene matches: 14. The CDR3 is made up of 16 amino acids. Germline lookup yields CDR1 LNHDA and CDR2 SQIVND (reference sequence). As DNA, the CDR3 is TGTGCCAGTACCCTAACCGCGGGGGGAATTCTCTACGAGCAGTACTTC. Translating gives CASTLTAGGILYEQYF. The complete variable domain, with remaining parts taken from reference TRBV19 and TRBJ2-7, reads DGGITQSPKYLFRKEGQNVTLSCEQNLNHDAMYWYRQDPGQGLRLIYYSQIVNDFQKGDIAEGYSVSREKKESFPLTVTSAQKNPTAFYLCASTLTAGGILYEQYFGPGTRLTVT.

The chain has TRBV2 and TRBJ1-1, with D unclear. The CDR3 spans 15 residues. Germline assignment: CDR1 SNHLY and CDR2 FYNNEI. V was shortened by 2 bases and J by 6 bases, with 16 bases between the two germline ends. CDR3 region: CASSENGLRASEAFF. In DNA, the CDR3 is TGTGCCAGCAGTGAAAATGGATTACGGGCGTCTGAAGCTTTCTTT.

This chain joins TRBV6-5 and TRBJ2-2; the D gene is possibly TRBD2 (6 bases). V was trimmed by 4 bases and J by 0 bases, leaving 6 bases between them. The CDR3 covers 14 residues. Germline V gives CDR1 MNHEY, CDR2 SVGAGI. Written as DNA, the CDR3 is TGTGCCAGCAGTTGGGGGGCGAACACCGGGGAGCTGTTTTTT. This encodes CASSWGANTGELFF.